The 26 T cell receptor beta chains given below trace back to one sample, sequenced in a study of Graves' ophthalmopathy and Graves' hyperthyroidism. TCR beta CDR3 regions were amplified from RNA transcripts. The authors performed first-round RT-PCR with HTBI primers and then a second-round multiplex PCR. Each CDR3 protein is one row after TCRdb ran MiXCR on the multiplex PCR reads. The data contain over a million distinct CDR3 sequences, about 36% of them seen just once; the ten biggest clones take up around 10%. Sample: peripheral blood or thyroid tissue (not recorded which). Source of these receptors: an adult man with Graves' hyperthyroidism.

Of note for this clonotype: A much bigger clone sits one base away, suggesting this may be a read error. The V and J genes are TRBV2 and TRBJ1-5; maybe TRBD1 (5 bases). This CDR3 comprises 13 residues. Trimming shortened V by 9 bases and J by 4 bases, and 13 bases separated the two germline ends. Germline values: CDR1 SNHLY, CDR2 FYNNEI. The CDR3 reads CASNWDENQPQHF. The CDR3 DNA follows: TGTGCCAGTAACTGGGACGAAAATCAGCCCCAGCATTTT.

This clonotype has more than one count but fewer than ten. The chain is built from TRBV10-3 and TRBJ2-6, with TRBD1 identical over 7 bases. The CDR3 is 16 residues long. V shed 10 bases and J 0 bases; nucleotides not matched to a gene: 9. Germline CDR1 and CDR2: ENHRY and SYGVKD. As DNA, the CDR3 is TGTGCCAGCGATACAGGGGTCAACTCTGGGGCCAACGTCCTGACTTTC. The encoded protein is CASDTGVNSGANVLTF.

This clonotype was counted many times. The gene calls are TRBV20-1 and TRBJ2-2; 10 nucleotides align to TRBD2. The V gene's germline CDR1 is DFQATT and CDR2 SNEGSKA (reference sequence). The J segment lost 2 bases and the V segment lost 3 bases, leaving 3 bases of the junction unmatched. This CDR3 has 15 residues. The CDR3 DNA reads TGCAGTGCTAGCTTAGCGGGAGGAAACACCGGGGAGCTGTTTTTT. Translating it yields CSASLAGGNTGELFF.

In this sample, this clonotype turned up many times. V and J are TRBV20-1 and TRBJ2-5; 12 bases line up with TRBD2. The CDR3 totals 17 residues. V trimming: 5 bases; J trimming: 5 bases; junction bases outside the gene matches: 15. Germline CDR1 and CDR2: DFQATT and SNEGSKA (reference sequence). The CDR3 protein is CSADVAASGRAGETQYF. The CDR3 coding sequence is TGCAGTGCTGATGTCGCGGCTAGCGGGAGGGCCGGGGAGACCCAGTACTTC.

This clonotype was picked up a small number of times. V and J are TRBV9 and TRBJ1-5; D is undetermined. Trimming shortened V by 6 bases and J by 4 bases, and 8 bases separated the two germline ends. CDR3 size: 12 residues. Germline V lookup: CDR1 SGDLS, CDR2 YYNGEE. The CDR3 is CASTVPNQPQHF. The CDR3 DNA follows: TGTGCCAGCACCGTGCCAAATCAGCCCCAGCATTTT.

This clonotype was observed many times. For the CDR3, the DNA is TGTGCCAGCACCCCAACGGGGGTTCAGGGCTACACCTTC. Encoded protein: CASTPTGVQGYTF. J is TRBJ1-2 and V is TRBV9; TRBD1 might be the D (5 bases). The germline gives CDR1 SGDLS, CDR2 YYNGEE. The CDR3 runs to 13 residues. Trimming pared 6 bases from V and 8 bases from J, leaving 17 bases between. Variable domain in full (rest from reference TRBV9 and TRBJ1-2): DSGVTQTPKHLITATGQRVTLRCSPRSGDLSVYWYQQSLDQGLQFLIQYYNGEERAKGNILERFSAQQFPDLHSELNLSSLELGDSALYFCASTPTGVQGYTFGSGTRLTVV.

Ten or more counts support this clonotype. The rearrangement joins TRBV5-1 to TRBJ1-2; tentative D call: TRBD1 (6 bases). Germline-derived CDR1 and CDR2 are SGHRS and YFSETQ. This CDR3 has 15 residues. The ends were cut back, 5 bases at V and 1 base at J, with 15 bases in the middle. CDR3 nucleotide sequence: TGCGCCAGCAGAACTGACAGGCCGTATAACTATGGCTACACCTTC. Its translation: CASRTDRPYNYGYTF.

This clonotype was seen repeatedly, ten times or more. The genes are TRBV7-9 and TRBJ1-1; D unresolved. CDR3 size: 16 residues. With 2 bases removed from V and 0 bases from J, the gap between germline ends came to 13 bases. CDR1 and CDR2 (germline): SEHNR, FQNEAQ (reference sequence). The CDR3 DNA follows: TGTGCCAGCAGCTTACTTGTTCGCTCAGTGAACACTGAAGCTTTCTTT. This encodes CASSLLVRSVNTEAFF. Full variable domain (missing parts from reference TRBV7-9 and TRBJ1-1): DTGVSQNPRHKITKRGQNVTFRCDPISEHNRLYWYRQTLGQGPEFLTYFQNEAQLEKSRLLSDRFSAERPKGSFSTLEIQRTEQGDSAMYLCASSLLVRSVNTEAFFGQGTRLTVV.

This clonotype was detected once. The chain is built from TRBV9 and TRBJ1-5, with a tentative D call TRBD1 (5 bases). Deletions cut 4 bases from V and 2 bases from J, with 13 bases between. Germline V lookup: CDR1 SGDLS, CDR2 YYNGEE. There are 15 residues in the CDR3. This chain's CDR3 is CASSPMTARNQPQHF. The CDR3 DNA is TGTGCCAGCAGCCCAATGACAGCCCGCAATCAGCCCCAGCATTTT.

This clonotype showed up many times. V and J are TRBV3-1 and TRBJ1-2; tentative D call: TRBD1 (6 bases). The V and J ends lost 4 bases and 6 bases respectively, with 15 bases between them. This CDR3 contains 14 residues. CDR1 is LGHDT and CDR2 is YNNKEL in the germline V gene (reference sequence). The CDR3 bases are TGTGCCAGCAGCCGACGGACAGTTACTGATGGCTACACCTTC. Protein product: CASSRRTVTDGYTF.

This clonotype was recorded a few times. CDR3 nucleotide sequence: TGTGCCAGCAGTTTTGGAGGGACACCTTCCAACACTGAAGCTTTCTTT. The encoded protein is CASSFGGTPSNTEAFF. The genes are TRBV27 and TRBJ1-1, with D perhaps matching TRBD1 (6 bases). Trimming pared 3 bases from V and 2 bases from J, leaving 16 bases between. CDR3 length: 16 amino acids. Germline CDR1 MNHEY, CDR2 SMNVEV (reference sequence).

This clonotype was observed many times. J is TRBJ1-1 and V is TRBV6-5; no definite D call. The CDR3 totals 15 residues. V was trimmed by 1 base and J by 5 bases, leaving 14 bases between them. Germline V gene data show CDR1 as MNHEY and CDR2 as SVGAGI. In nucleotides, the CDR3 is TGTGCCAGCAGTTACTATCCGGGGAGAGGAACTGAAGCTTTCTTT. Protein sequence: CASSYYPGRGTEAFF.

The chain joins TRBV10-3 to TRBJ1-1; 8 bases are shared with TRBD1. CDR1 and CDR2 from the germline V gene are ENHRY and SYGVKD. V lost 3 bases and J lost 7; bases outside the gene matches: 16. This CDR3 spans 17 amino acids. The CDR3 is CAISDGFRRQGRGEAFF. The CDR3 bases are TGTGCCATCAGTGACGGCTTTAGGAGACAGGGGAGAGGTGAAGCTTTCTTT.

The rearrangement joins TRBV15 to TRBJ2-6; 10 bases align to TRBD1. V was pared by 8 bases and J by 9 bases, with 7 bases of the junction left unmatched. CDR1 LNHNV and CDR2 YYDKDF come from the germline V gene (reference sequence). The CDR3 length is 14 residues. The CDR3 spells CATRRQGADNVLTF. CDR3 bases: TGTGCCACCCGTCGACAGGGGGCAGACAACGTCCTGACTTTC.

The chain carries TRBV9 and TRBJ1-2, with 7 bases that match TRBD1. The CDR3 spans 18 residues. With V trimmed by 4 bases and J by 4 bases, 19 bases remained unmatched. The germline V gene encodes CDR1 SGDLS and CDR2 YYNGEE. Written as DNA, the CDR3 is TGTGCCAGCAGCACTCGACCACAGGAGGACAGGAGTATCTATGGCTACACCTTC. Translation gives CASSTRPQEDRSIYGYTF.

The chain couples TRBV9 to TRBJ2-1, with 12 bases aligning to TRBD2. V dropped 0 bases and J dropped 7; count of bases not matched to a gene: 11. CDR1 is SGDLS and CDR2 is YYNGEE in the germline V gene. The CDR3 has 18 amino acids. DNA of the CDR3: TGTGCCAGCAGCGTAGAGGGGGGACTAGCGGGTCTTAGGAATGAGCAGTTCTTC. It yields the protein CASSVEGGLAGLRNEQFF.

This clonotype was seen at least ten times. The chain recombines TRBV7-8 with TRBJ1-5; D may be TRBD1 (6 bases). Germline V gene lookup returns CDR1 SGHVS and CDR2 FQNEAQ. Trimming left V 0 bases short and J 4 bases short, with 10 bases between. This CDR3 has 15 residues. The CDR3 DNA is TGTGCCAGCAGCTTAGCTGCACAGGGAAATCAGCCCCAGCATTTT. As protein: CASSLAAQGNQPQHF.

On this clonotype: Likely a read error: the CDR3 ends without its conserved phenylalanine or tryptophan. It is unclear where the CDR3 begins or ends on the DNA, so no DNA is shown, and the CDR3 is as TCRdb lists it. The chain combines TRBV7-2 with TRBJ1-2. Germline lookup yields CDR1 SGHTA and CDR2 FQGNSA. The CDR3 length equals 10 residues, ends included. The CDR3 region is CASSSDSYPY.

This clonotype occurred many times. The V gene is TRBV7-8, the J gene TRBJ2-5; 8 bases align to TRBD1. Germline lookup yields CDR1 SGHVS and CDR2 FQNEAQ. The CDR3 has 17 residues. J gave up 4 bases and V 5 bases, and 15 bases lay outside the gene matches. The CDR3 is CASSPPTGQGPAETQYF. Written as DNA, the CDR3 is TGTGCCAGCAGCCCTCCCACCGGACAGGGCCCAGCAGAGACCCAGTACTTC.

The chain uses TRBV7-9 and TRBJ2-2; 9 bases are shared with TRBD1. Germline CDR1 SEHNR, CDR2 FQNEAQ (reference sequence). Germline trimming cut 5 bases from V and 7 bases from J; bases unmatched to any gene: 11. CDR3 length: 16 residues. The CDR3 DNA reads as TGTGCCAGCAGCGACCCGGGACAGGGCAGGAGCGGGGAGCTGTTTTTT. It translates to CASSDPGQGRSGELFF.

This clonotype was detected only a few times. The rearrangement uses TRBV7-6 and TRBJ2-7, with 8 bases identical to TRBD2. With V trimmed by 1 base and J by 0 bases, 5 bases remained unmatched. The CDR3 extends over 16 amino acids. CDR1 is SGHVS, CDR2 FNYEAQ, per germline. The CDR3 here is CASSLEGTSLSYEQYF. The CDR3 region has the DNA TGTGCCAGCAGCTTAGAGGGGACTAGTCTCTCCTACGAGCAGTACTTC.

At least ten counts were recorded for this clonotype. The J gene is TRBJ1-4, the V gene TRBV7-2; D might be TRBD1 (6 bases). The length of the CDR3 is 13 residues. Trimming cost V 4 bases and J 7 bases, with 10 bases left between them. CDR1 SGHTA and CDR2 FQGNSA come from the germline V gene. CDR3 loop: CASSSGHGEKLFF. In DNA, the CDR3 is TGTGCCAGCAGCTCGGGACACGGTGAAAAACTGTTTTTT.

The gene calls are TRBV28 and TRBJ1-1; D uncertain. This CDR3 has 13 residues. Trimming left V 5 bases short and J 6 bases short, with 13 bases between. The V gene's germline CDR1 is MDHEN and CDR2 SYDVKM. DNA for the CDR3: TGTGCCAGCAGTACGACGGTACGGGCTGAAGCTTTCTTT. This codes for CASSTTVRAEAFF. Supplemented by reference TRBV28 and TRBJ1-1, the full variable domain reads DVKVTQSSRYLVKRTGEKVFLECVQDMDHENMFWYRQDPGLGLRLIYFSYDVKMKEKGDIPEGYSVSREKKERFSLILESASTNQTSMYLCASSTTVRAEAFFGQGTRLTVV.

This clonotype was picked up many times. The rearrangement joins TRBV4-3 to TRBJ1-2; D is perhaps TRBD1 (5 bases). Trimming removed 0 bases at V and 7 bases at J, with 18 bases between. Looked up from germline, CDR1 is LGHNA and CDR2 is YSLEER. CDR3 size: 16 residues. The CDR3 is CASSQDIRDGIGGYTF. In nucleotides, the CDR3 is TGCGCCAGCAGCCAAGACATCCGGGACGGAATTGGTGGCTACACCTTC.

This clonotype was detected only a few times. The chain links TRBV7-9 to TRBJ2-7, with unresolved D. In germline, CDR1 is SEHNR, CDR2 FQNEAQ (reference sequence). Trimming cost V 11 bases and J 0 bases, with 14 bases left between them. CDR3 size: 13 residues. In DNA, the CDR3 is TGTGCCTGGAGTCTGGATTCCTCCTACGAGCAGTACTTC. Its protein is CAWSLDSSYEQYF.

The CDR3 DNA reads as TGTGCCAGCAGACGGAATCAGCCCCAGTACTTC. It encodes CASRRNQPQYF. The genes are TRBV2 and TRBJ2-5; D not certain. Germline CDR1 SNHLY, CDR2 FYNNEI. Trimming removed 6 bases from V and 9 bases from J, with 11 bases in between. The CDR3 sequence is 11 residues long.